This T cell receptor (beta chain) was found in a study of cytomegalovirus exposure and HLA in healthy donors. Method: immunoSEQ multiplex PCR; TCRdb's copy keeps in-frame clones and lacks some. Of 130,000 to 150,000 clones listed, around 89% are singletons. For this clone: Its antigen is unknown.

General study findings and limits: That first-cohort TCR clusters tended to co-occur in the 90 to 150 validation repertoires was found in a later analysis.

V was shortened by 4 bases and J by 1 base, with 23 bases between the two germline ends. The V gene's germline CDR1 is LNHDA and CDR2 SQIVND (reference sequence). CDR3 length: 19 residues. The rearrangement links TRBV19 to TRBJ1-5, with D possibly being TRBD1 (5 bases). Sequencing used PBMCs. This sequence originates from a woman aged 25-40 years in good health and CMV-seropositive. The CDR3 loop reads CASSTPGSLELISNQPQHF. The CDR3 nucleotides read TGTGCCAGTAGTACCCCAGGGTCCCTTGAGCTTATAAGCAATCAGCCCCAGCATTTT.